A single sample is the source of the 32 T cell receptor beta chains below, sequenced in a study of long-term antiretroviral therapy in people with HIV. They ran version v3.0 of the immunoSEQ assay at survey level. The table came from immunoSEQ multiplex PCR; TCRdb's copy has only in-frame clones and leaves some out. The repertoire holds roughly 16,000 clones, with 80% to 85% as singletons. The starting material was unsorted PBMCs, obtained 0.3 years before starting antiretroviral therapy. Receptor source: a man in his fifties with HIV.

The chain links TRBV6-4 to TRBJ2-6, with a possible D match to TRBD2 (6 bases). CDR1 MRHNA and CDR2 SNTAGT come from the germline V gene. Trimming removed 2 bases at V and 4 bases at J, with 12 bases between. CDR3 length: 16 residues. The CDR3 sequence is CASSDDGGTGANVLTF. The CDR3 coding sequence is TGTGCCAGCAGTGACGACGGGGGAACAGGGGCCAACGTCCTGACTTTC.

This clone was seen just once. V gene TRBV7-8 combines with J gene TRBJ1-4; D is perhaps TRBD1 (5 bases). The CDR3 has 12 residues. The germline V gene encodes CDR1 SGHVS and CDR2 FQNEAQ. V shed 8 bases and J shed 8 bases, with 12 bases lying between them. The CDR3 DNA reads TGTGCCAGCGGTGACAGTTCGGAAAAACTGTTTTTT. Translated: CASGDSSEKLFF.

This chain uses TRBV10-2 with TRBJ2-1, with D possibly being TRBD1 (5 bases). The CDR3 runs 13 residues. From germline, CDR1 is WSHSY and CDR2 SAAADI. V lost 10 bases to trimming and J lost 4 bases, with 14 bases between them. The CDR3 sequence is CAIRNQGYNEQFF. The CDR3 bases are TGCGCCATCCGGAATCAGGGATACAATGAGCAGTTCTTC.

This chain joins TRBV14 and TRBJ2-2; D is unresolved. Germline CDR1 SGHDN, CDR2 FVKESK. The CDR3 covers 15 residues. Trimming removed 5 bases at V and 5 bases at J, with 15 bases between. CDR3 in DNA: TGTGCCAGCAGCGACGCATGGCCTGGGACCGGGGAGCTGTTTTTT. Its translation: CASSDAWPGTGELFF. Full variable domain (missing parts from reference TRBV14 and TRBJ2-2): EAGVTQFPSHSVIEKGQTVTLRCDPISGHDNLYWYRRVMGKEIKFLLHFVKESKQDESGMPNNRFLAERTGGTYSTLKVQPAELEDSGVYFCASSDAWPGTGELFFGEGSRLTVL.

The rearrangement uses TRBV19 and TRBJ1-5; D not certain. Germline loops: CDR1 LNHDA, CDR2 SQIVND (reference sequence). The germline V and J ends were trimmed by 7 bases and 9 bases, with 19 bases remaining between them. The CDR3 contains 14 residues. Written as DNA, the CDR3 is TGTGCCAGTACCTTTGGGTCCGAATCAGGGCCCCAGCATTTT. Protein product: CASTFGSESGPQHF.

The chain combines TRBV5-1 with TRBJ2-7; D is unclear. Germline CDR1 reads SGHRS; CDR2 reads YFSETQ. The germline V and J ends were trimmed by 2 bases and 0 bases, with 12 bases remaining between them. This CDR3 is built from 15 residues. The CDR3 DNA is TGCGCCAGCAGCTTAGACCGGACGAACTCCTACGAGCAGTACTTC. Translation gives CASSLDRTNSYEQYF.

Points on this clone: This sample also contains other DNA sequences that code for the same CDR3. The chain joins TRBV5-1 to TRBJ2-1, with D maybe TRBD1 (6 bases). Trimming took off 2 bases at V and 6 bases at J, with 6 bases between the two ends. The CDR3 covers 12 residues. Per germline, CDR1 SGHRS and CDR2 YFSETQ. The CDR3: CASSLGGNEQFF. CDR3 in DNA: TGCGCCAGCAGCTTAGGGGGCAATGAGCAGTTCTTC. The full variable domain, rest sourced from reference TRBV5-1 and TRBJ2-1, is KAGVTQTPRYLIKTRGQQVTLSCSPISGHRSVSWYQQTPGQGLQFLFEYFSETQRNKGNFPGRFSGRQFSNSRSEMNVSTLELGDSALYLCASSLGGNEQFFGPGTRLTVL.

This clone was seen only once. This chain connects TRBV19 to TRBJ1-4; 8 nucleotides match TRBD1. The length of the CDR3 is 15 residues. Germline-derived CDR1 and CDR2 are LNHDA and SQIVND (reference sequence). The junction had 3 bases not matched to a gene; V was cut back by 4 bases and J by 2 bases. CDR3 in amino acids: CASSTQGDTNEKLFF. The CDR3 DNA sequence: TGTGCCAGTAGTACACAGGGGGACACTAATGAAAAACTGTTTTTT.

This clone occurred once. The chain carries TRBV7-9 and TRBJ1-1; no clear D gene. V was pared by 5 bases and J by 11 bases, with 15 bases between. The CDR3 covers 12 residues. Germline V gives CDR1 SEHNR, CDR2 FQNEAQ (reference sequence). As DNA, the CDR3 is TGTGCCAGCAGCCAGACTTCTGAGCTGGCTTTCTTT. Residues: CASSQTSELAFF.

The J gene is TRBJ2-7, the V gene TRBV28; D is undetermined. Germline-derived CDR1 and CDR2 are MDHEN and SYDVKM. CDR3 length equals 14 residues. The germline V and J ends were trimmed by 2 bases and 1 base, with 9 bases remaining between them. CDR3 in DNA: TGTGCCAGCAGTTTAGACCCCCGGTCCTACGAGCAGTACTTC. It specifies CASSLDPRSYEQYF. The full variable domain, in which reference TRBV28 and TRBJ2-7 provide the parts outside the CDR3, is DVKVTQSSRYLVKRTGEKVFLECVQDMDHENMFWYRQDPGLGLRLIYFSYDVKMKEKGDIPEGYSVSREKKERFSLILESASTNQTSMYLCASSLDPRSYEQYFGPGTRLTVT.

The chain uses TRBV19 and TRBJ1-5; no clear D. Looked up from germline, CDR1 is LNHDA and CDR2 is SQIVND (reference sequence). V lost 4 bases to trimming and J lost 3 bases, with 16 bases between them. CDR3 length equals 16 residues. DNA of the CDR3: TGTGCCAGTAGTAAAGGGAGACCCGGGCCCAATCAGCCCCAGCATTTT. The encoded protein is CASSKGRPGPNQPQHF.

The gene calls are TRBV18 and TRBJ2-7; 7 bases line up with TRBD2. V was clipped by 0 bases and J by 6 bases; unmatched bases: 8. Germline V lookup: CDR1 KGHSH, CDR2 LQKENI. This CDR3 has 15 residues. CDR3 nucleotide sequence: TGTGCCAGCTCACCACCCGGGGGGTCTAACGGCGAGCAGTACTTC. Protein: CASSPPGGSNGEQYF.

The chain is built from TRBV28 and TRBJ2-1, with D tentatively TRBD2 (5 bases). V lost 5 bases and J 9 bases, leaving 8 bases between the germline ends. There are 11 residues in the CDR3. Looked up from germline, CDR1 is MDHEN and CDR2 is SYDVKM. The CDR3 loop is CASSPGSEQFF. The CDR3 region has the DNA TGTGCCAGCAGTCCGGGATCTGAGCAGTTCTTC. The full variable domain, rest sourced from reference TRBV28 and TRBJ2-1, is DVKVTQSSRYLVKRTGEKVFLECVQDMDHENMFWYRQDPGLGLRLIYFSYDVKMKEKGDIPEGYSVSREKKERFSLILESASTNQTSMYLCASSPGSEQFFGPGTRLTVL.

This sequence joins TRBV4-3 and TRBJ2-2; TRBD1 might be the D (6 bases). From germline, CDR1 is LGHNA and CDR2 YSLEER. Between the trimmed V and J ends, which lost 1 base and 5 bases, there was a span of 11 bases. The CDR3 has 15 amino acids. The CDR3 DNA sequence: TGCGCCAGCAGCCAAGGGTTCAGGGGAACCGGGGAGCTGTTTTTT. Translated, it gives CASSQGFRGTGELFF.

V usage is TRBV30 and J usage is TRBJ2-1; D possibly corresponds to TRBD1 (5 bases). The V gene's germline CDR1 is GTSNPN and CDR2 SVGIG (reference sequence). The CDR3 loop spans 14 amino acids. V lost 2 bases, J lost 2 bases, and 10 bases lay in between. CDR3 coding DNA: TGTGCCTGGAGTCCTGACAGTCCCTACAATGAGCAGTTCTTC. Its protein product is CAWSPDSPYNEQFF.

The gene calls are TRBV6-1 and TRBJ2-5; D is tentatively TRBD1 or TRBD2 (5 bases each). Deletions cut 3 bases from V and 5 bases from J, with 13 bases between. The CDR3 sequence is 14 residues long. Germline lookup yields CDR1 MNHNS and CDR2 SASEGT. The CDR3 DNA sequence: TGTGCCAGCAGTGATAGGGGTTGGGGGGAGACCCAGTACTTC. Protein: CASSDRGWGETQYF.

The chain employs TRBV29-1 and TRBJ2-7; the D is unclear. V was pared by 4 bases and J by 0 bases, with 13 bases between. Germline V gene lookup returns CDR1 SQVTM and CDR2 ANQGSEA. This CDR3 region has 14 residues. The chain's CDR3 is CSVVVKDGSYEQYF. The DNA for the CDR3 is TGCAGCGTTGTAGTGAAGGACGGCTCCTACGAGCAGTACTTC.

V usage is TRBV30 and J usage is TRBJ2-1; D unresolved. The V and J ends lost 1 base and 7 bases respectively, with 5 bases between them. The length of the CDR3 is 11 residues. Germline lookup yields CDR1 GTSNPN and CDR2 SVGIG (reference sequence). The CDR3 is CAWSGQNEQFF. The CDR3 region has the DNA TGTGCCTGGAGTGGTCAGAATGAGCAGTTCTTC.

V is TRBV6-6 and J is TRBJ1-1; TRBD1 aligns across 7 bases. CDR1 and CDR2 (germline): MNHNY, SVGAGI (reference sequence). Losses at the gene ends were 5 bases for V and 1 base for J; bases not matched to a gene: 7. The CDR3 loop spans 15 amino acids. The CDR3 sequence: CASSPTRGGNTEAFF. As DNA, the CDR3 is TGTGCCAGCAGTCCAACCAGGGGGGGGAACACTGAAGCTTTCTTT.

This clone was seen a few times. The chain links TRBV6-4 to TRBJ1-1, with D possibly TRBD1 on 5 matching bases. V lost 2 bases and J lost 7, with 14 bases in between. The CDR3 sequence is 14 residues long. Germline loops: CDR1 MRHNA, CDR2 SNTAGT. DNA for the CDR3: TGTGCCAGCAGTGACGGCGGAGGAGGGGATGAAGCTTTCTTT. Translation: CASSDGGGGDEAFF.

The V gene is TRBV6-1, the J gene TRBJ2-3; 10 bases fit TRBD2. V gave up 3 bases and J gave up 4 bases; unmatched junction bases: 4. CDR3 size: 15 residues. Germline CDR1 MNHNS, CDR2 SASEGT. The CDR3 sequence: CASSEASGSPDTQYF. DNA of the CDR3: TGTGCCAGCAGTGAGGCTAGCGGGAGCCCAGATACGCAGTATTTT.

The chain uses TRBV30 and TRBJ2-3, with 7 nucleotides matching TRBD2. Germline V lookup: CDR1 GTSNPN, CDR2 SVGIG (reference sequence). The CDR3 is made up of 13 amino acids. The DNA for the CDR3 is TGTGTGGCTAGCGGATCTAGCACAGATACGCAGTATTTT. This gives the protein CVASGSSTDTQYF.

This chain links TRBV19 with TRBJ1-1; no firm D call. The CDR3 is 15 amino acids. Trimming pared 3 bases from V and 1 base from J, leaving 12 bases between. CDR1 and CDR2 from the germline V gene are LNHDA and SQIVND (reference sequence). The CDR3 coding sequence is TGTGCCAGTAGTATTTTATTGGCAGCGAACACTGAAGCTTTCTTT. Encoded protein: CASSILLAANTEAFF.

This clone has just one count. Here the CDR3 reads CASSIKADVETQYF. The DNA of the CDR3 is TGTGCCAGCAGCATAAAAGCGGACGTTGAGACCCAGTACTTC. V gene TRBV21-1 combines with J gene TRBJ2-5; the D segment call TRBD2 is taken from the table without a DNA check. TRBV21-1 is a pseudogene. The CDR3 runs to 14 residues.

This clone has only one observation. CDR3 DNA: TGCGCCAGCAGCTCACAAGGGGGGGAAAAACTGTTTTTT. This translates into CASSSQGGEKLFF. This chain connects TRBV5-1 to TRBJ1-4, with a possible D match to TRBD1 (6 bases). CDR1 and CDR2 (germline): SGHRS, YFSETQ. CDR3 size: 13 residues. Trimming took 3 bases from V and 8 from J, leaving 11 bases between them. Full variable domain (rest looked up from reference TRBV5-1 and TRBJ1-4): KAGVTQTPRYLIKTRGQQVTLSCSPISGHRSVSWYQQTPGQGLQFLFEYFSETQRNKGNFPGRFSGRQFSNSRSEMNVSTLELGDSALYLCASSSQGGEKLFFGSGTQLSVL.

The chain recombines TRBV4-3 with TRBJ1-2, with unresolved D. CDR1 is LGHNA, CDR2 YSLEER, per germline. The CDR3 totals 14 residues. Trimming took off 0 bases at V and 0 bases at J, with 5 bases between the two ends. CDR3 bases: TGCGCCAGCAGCCAAGACGACACTAACTATGGCTACACCTTC. Protein sequence: CASSQDDTNYGYTF.

The chain carries TRBV18 and TRBJ2-2; D gene ambiguous. Between the trimmed V and J ends, which lost 0 bases and 0 bases, there was a span of 11 bases. Germline V gene data show CDR1 as KGHSH and CDR2 as LQKENI. The CDR3 extends over 17 amino acids. CDR3 sequence reads: CASSPPVVTANTGELFF. Written as DNA, the CDR3 is TGTGCCAGCTCACCACCGGTAGTTACAGCGAACACCGGGGAGCTGTTTTTT.

V and J are TRBV7-8 and TRBJ2-5; D gene uncertain. V lost 5 bases, J lost 5 bases, and 9 bases lay in between. This CDR3 region has 12 residues. Germline-derived CDR1 and CDR2 are SGHVS and FQNEAQ. CDR3 region: CASSRGSETQYF. CDR3 coding DNA: TGTGCCAGCAGCAGAGGTAGCGAGACCCAGTACTTC.

V is TRBV30 and J is TRBJ2-7; D is possibly TRBD1 or TRBD2 (6 bases each). Germline CDR1 and CDR2: GTSNPN and SVGIG (reference sequence). Trimming left V 2 bases short and J 3 bases short, with 14 bases between. The CDR3 consists of 14 residues. CDR3 coding DNA: TGTGCCTGGAGTTTTCGGGGGCCGAACTACGAGCAGTACTTC. Its translation is CAWSFRGPNYEQYF. Combining the CDR3 with reference TRBV30 and TRBJ2-7 gives the whole variable domain SQTIHQWPATLVQPVGSPLSLECTVEGTSNPNLYWYRQAAGRGLQLLFYSVGIGQISSEVPQNLSASRPQDRQFILSSKKLLLSDSGFYLCAWSFRGPNYEQYFGPGTRLTVT.

The chain carries TRBV6-1 and TRBJ1-4, with TRBD1 matching over 7 bases. There are 15 residues in the CDR3. With 2 bases clipped from V and 6 bases from J, the junction kept 6 bases outside the gene matches. From germline, CDR1 is MNHNS and CDR2 SASEGT. CDR3 DNA sequence: TGTGCCAGCAGTGAAATACAGGGGTCGCATGAAAAACTGTTTTTT. Its protein is CASSEIQGSHEKLFF.

V is TRBV19 and J is TRBJ2-5; TRBD2 might be the D (6 bases). CDR1 is LNHDA and CDR2 is SQIVND in the germline V gene (reference sequence). The V end was cut by 4 bases, the J end by 6 bases, with 12 bases between. This CDR3 region has 13 residues. This CDR3 is CASSSGEAKTQYF. As DNA, the CDR3 is TGTGCCAGTAGTAGTGGGGAGGCCAAGACCCAGTACTTC.

V is TRBV18 and J is TRBJ2-3; 9 nucleotides agree with TRBD2. Unmatched junction bases numbered 4, after V lost 0 bases and J lost 0 bases. Germline V gene data show CDR1 as KGHSH and CDR2 as LQKENI. The CDR3 totals 17 residues. The CDR3 DNA sequence: TGTGCCAGCTCACCACCCCTAGCGGGGATTAGCACAGATACGCAGTATTTT. Translation: CASSPPLAGISTDTQYF.